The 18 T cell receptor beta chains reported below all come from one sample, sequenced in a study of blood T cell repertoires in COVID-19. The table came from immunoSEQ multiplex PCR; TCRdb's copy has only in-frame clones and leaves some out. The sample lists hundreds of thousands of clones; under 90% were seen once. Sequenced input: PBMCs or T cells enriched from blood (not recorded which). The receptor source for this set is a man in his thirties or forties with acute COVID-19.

DNA for the CDR3: TGTGCCAGCAGTTACTACGGGGACATTCAGTACTTC. This translates into CASSYYGDIQYF. J is TRBJ2-4 and V is TRBV6-6; a weak D match, TRBD2 (5 bases). CDR3 length: 12 residues. Germline values: CDR1 MNHNY, CDR2 SVGAGI (reference sequence). V lost 1 base and J lost 8, with 6 bases in between.

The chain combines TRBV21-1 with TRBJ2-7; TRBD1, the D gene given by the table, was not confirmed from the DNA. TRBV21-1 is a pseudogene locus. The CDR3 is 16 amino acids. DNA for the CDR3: TGTGCCAGCAGCAAGGTCGACTACAGGGGTTTCTACGAGCAGTACGTC. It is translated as CASSKVDYRGFYEQYV.

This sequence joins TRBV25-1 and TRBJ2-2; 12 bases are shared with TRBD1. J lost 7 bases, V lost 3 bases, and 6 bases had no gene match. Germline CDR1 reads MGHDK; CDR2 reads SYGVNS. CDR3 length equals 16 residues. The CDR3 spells CASSDKGQGAIGELFF. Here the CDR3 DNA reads TGTGCCAGCAGTGACAAGGGACAGGGGGCTATCGGGGAGCTGTTTTTT.

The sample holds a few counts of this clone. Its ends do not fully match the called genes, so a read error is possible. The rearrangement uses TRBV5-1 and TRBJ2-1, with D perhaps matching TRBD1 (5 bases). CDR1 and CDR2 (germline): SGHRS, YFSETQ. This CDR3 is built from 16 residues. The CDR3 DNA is TGTGCCAGCAGCGAAATTTCCGACAGCTCCTACAATGAGCAGTTCTTC. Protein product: CASSEISDSSYNEQFF. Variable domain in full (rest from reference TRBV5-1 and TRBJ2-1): KAGVTQTPRYLIKTRGQQVTLSCSPISGHRSVSWYQQTPGQGLQFLFEYFSETQRNKGNFPGRFSGRQFSNSRSEMNVSTLELGDSALYLCASSEISDSSYNEQFFGPGTRLTVL.

CDR3 sequence: CASSWEGGSGYTF. In DNA, the CDR3 is TGTGCCAGCAGTTGGGAGGGTGGAAGTGGCTACACCTTC. J is TRBJ1-2 and V is TRBV6-5; D unclear. Between the trimmed V and J ends, which lost 4 bases and 7 bases, there was a span of 13 bases. Germline-derived CDR1 and CDR2 are MNHEY and SVGAGI. There are 13 residues in the CDR3.

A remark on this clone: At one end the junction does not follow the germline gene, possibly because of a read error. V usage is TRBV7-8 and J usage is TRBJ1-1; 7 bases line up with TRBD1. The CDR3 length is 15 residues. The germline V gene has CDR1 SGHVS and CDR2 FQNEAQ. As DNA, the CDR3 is TGTGCCAGCAGTTTAGGGGGCCCGTCGAACACTGAAGCTTTCTTT. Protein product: CASSLGGPSNTEAFF. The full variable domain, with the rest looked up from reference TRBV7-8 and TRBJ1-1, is GAGVSQSPRYKVAKRGQDVALRCDPISGHVSLFWYQQALGQGPEFLTYFQNEAQLDKSGLPSDRFFAERPEGSVSTLKIQRTQQEDSAVYLCASSLGGPSNTEAFFGQGTRLTVV.

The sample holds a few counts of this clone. The CDR3 spells CASSLRGVEGDTQYF. For the CDR3, the DNA is TGCGCCAGCAGCTTGCGCGGGGTTGAGGGAGATACGCAGTATTTT. V and J are TRBV5-1 and TRBJ2-3, with D possibly being TRBD2 (6 bases). The CDR3 extends over 15 amino acids. Per the germline V gene, CDR1 is SGHRS and CDR2 is YFSETQ. Between the trimmed V and J ends, which lost 1 base and 5 bases, there was a span of 14 bases.

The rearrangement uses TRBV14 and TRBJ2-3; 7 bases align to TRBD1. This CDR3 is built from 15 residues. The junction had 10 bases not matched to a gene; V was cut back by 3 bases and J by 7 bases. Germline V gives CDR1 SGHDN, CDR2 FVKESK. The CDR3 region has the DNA TGTGCCAGCAGCCAGTTGGGACAGTCACACAATACGCAGTATTTT. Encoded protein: CASSQLGQSHNTQYF.

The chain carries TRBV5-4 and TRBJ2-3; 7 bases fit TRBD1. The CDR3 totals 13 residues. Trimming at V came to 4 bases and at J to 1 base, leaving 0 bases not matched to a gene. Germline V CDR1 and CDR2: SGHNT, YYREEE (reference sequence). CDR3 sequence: CASSDRGTDTQYF. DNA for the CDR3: TGTGCCAGCAGCGACAGGGGCACAGATACGCAGTATTTT.

The CDR3 region is CASSTRTSGGVNEQFF. Written as DNA, the CDR3 is TGTGCCAGCAGCACGAGGACTAGCGGGGGGGTTAATGAGCAGTTCTTC. The rearrangement links TRBV9 to TRBJ2-1; 15 positions agree with TRBD2. The length of the CDR3 is 16 residues. V was clipped by 4 bases and J by 7 bases; unmatched bases: 6. Germline values: CDR1 SGDLS, CDR2 YYNGEE.

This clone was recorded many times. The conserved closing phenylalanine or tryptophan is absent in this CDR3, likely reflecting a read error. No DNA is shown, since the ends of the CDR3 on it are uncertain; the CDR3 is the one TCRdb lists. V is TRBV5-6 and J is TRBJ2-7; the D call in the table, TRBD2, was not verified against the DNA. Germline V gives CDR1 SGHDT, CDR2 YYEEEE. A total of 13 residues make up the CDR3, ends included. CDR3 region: CASSRNSGGPTQT.

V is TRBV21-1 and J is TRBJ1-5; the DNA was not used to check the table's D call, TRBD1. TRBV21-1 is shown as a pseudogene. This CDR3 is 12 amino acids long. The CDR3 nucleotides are TGTGCCAGCAAAGGCAGGGATCAGCCCCAGCATTTT. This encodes CASKGRDQPQHF.

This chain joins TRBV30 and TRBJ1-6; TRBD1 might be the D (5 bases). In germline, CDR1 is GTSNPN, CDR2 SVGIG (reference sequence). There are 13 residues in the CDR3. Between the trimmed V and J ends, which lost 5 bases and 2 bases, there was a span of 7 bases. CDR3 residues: CAWGRAYNSPLHF. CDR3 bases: TGTGCCTGGGGCAGGGCCTATAATTCACCCCTCCACTTT.

The CDR3 bases are TGTGCCAGCAGCTTAGTGAGTACGGGGAGGGCCACTGAAGCTTTCTTT. As protein: CASSLVSTGRATEAFF. V gene TRBV7-8 combines with J gene TRBJ1-1, with unresolved D. This CDR3 contains 16 residues. Per the germline V gene, CDR1 is SGHVS and CDR2 is FQNEAQ. V lost 1 base and J 4 bases, leaving 16 bases between the germline ends.

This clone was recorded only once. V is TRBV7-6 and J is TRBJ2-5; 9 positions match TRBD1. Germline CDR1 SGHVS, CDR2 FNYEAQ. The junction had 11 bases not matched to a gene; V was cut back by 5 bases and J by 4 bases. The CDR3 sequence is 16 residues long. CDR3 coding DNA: TGTGCCAGCAGCCCCCCAGCGGGACAGGGTCGAGAGACCCAGTACTTC. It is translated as CASSPPAGQGRETQYF.

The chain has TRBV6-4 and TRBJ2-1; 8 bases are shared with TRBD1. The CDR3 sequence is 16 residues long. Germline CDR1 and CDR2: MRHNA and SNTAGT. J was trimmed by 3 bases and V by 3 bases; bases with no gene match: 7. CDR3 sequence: CASSDIDRGNYNEQFF. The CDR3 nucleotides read TGTGCCAGCAGTGATATCGACAGGGGTAACTACAATGAGCAGTTCTTC.

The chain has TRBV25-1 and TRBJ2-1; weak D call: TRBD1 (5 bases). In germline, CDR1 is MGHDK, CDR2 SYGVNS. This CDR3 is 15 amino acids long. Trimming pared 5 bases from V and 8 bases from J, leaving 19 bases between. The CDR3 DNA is TGTGCCAGCAGTAGAATGCAGACGGACACTGATGAGCAGTTCTTC. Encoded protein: CASSRMQTDTDEQFF.

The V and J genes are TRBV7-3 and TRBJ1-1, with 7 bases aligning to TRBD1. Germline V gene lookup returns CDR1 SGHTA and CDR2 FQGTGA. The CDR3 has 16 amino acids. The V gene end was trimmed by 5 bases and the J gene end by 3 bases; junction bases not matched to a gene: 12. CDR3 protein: CASSKGGGQADTEAFF. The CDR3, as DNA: TGTGCCAGCAGCAAAGGGGGAGGACAGGCCGACACTGAAGCTTTCTTT. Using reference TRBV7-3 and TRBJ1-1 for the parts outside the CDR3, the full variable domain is GAGVSQTPSNKVTEKGKYVELRCDPISGHTALYWYRQSLGQGPEFLIYFQGTGAADDSGLPNDRFFAVRPEGSVSTLKIQRTERGDSAVYLCASSKGGGQADTEAFFGQGTRLTVV.